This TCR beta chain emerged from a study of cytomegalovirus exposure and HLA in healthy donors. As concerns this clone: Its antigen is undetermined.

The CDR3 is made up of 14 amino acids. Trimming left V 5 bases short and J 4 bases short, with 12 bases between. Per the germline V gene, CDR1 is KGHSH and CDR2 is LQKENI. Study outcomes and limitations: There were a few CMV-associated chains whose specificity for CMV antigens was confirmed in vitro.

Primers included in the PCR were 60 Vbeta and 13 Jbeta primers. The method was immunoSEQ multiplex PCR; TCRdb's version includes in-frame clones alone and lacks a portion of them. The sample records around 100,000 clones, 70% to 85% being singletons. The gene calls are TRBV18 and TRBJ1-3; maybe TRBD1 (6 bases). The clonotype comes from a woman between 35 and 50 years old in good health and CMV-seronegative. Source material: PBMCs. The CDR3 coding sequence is TGTGCCAGCTCAGGGGACAATTCCGGAAACACCATATATTTT. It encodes CASSGDNSGNTIYF.